Each of the 26 T cell receptor beta chains below was sequenced from the same sample in a study of shared clonotypes between healthy human individuals. TCRdb's table, derived via immunoSEQ multiplex PCR, lists solely in-frame clones and lacks some. The repertoire holds 400,000 to 550,000 clones, 79% seen once, with 10% to 15% in the top ten. Sequencing used PBMCs. The receptors here all came from a woman aged 40 to 50 in good health. Some clones in this sample may be carry-over from other donors' samples.

The chain joins TRBV30 to TRBJ1-5, with D uncertain. This CDR3 comprises 13 residues. Germline-derived CDR1 and CDR2 are GTSNPN and SVGIG (reference sequence). Trimming took off 4 bases at V and 3 bases at J, with 10 bases between the two ends. The CDR3 protein is CAWNLGPNQPQHF. The CDR3 DNA sequence: TGTGCCTGGAATTTGGGTCCCAATCAGCCCCAGCATTTT.

The chain joins TRBV5-1 to TRBJ2-3, with 8 bases that match TRBD1. The length of the CDR3 is 17 residues. CDR1 SGHRS and CDR2 YFSETQ come from the germline V gene. V lost 3 bases and J lost 4; bases outside the gene matches: 13. CDR3 sequence: CASSSRRQGFGADTQYF. The CDR3 bases are TGCGCCAGCAGCTCCCGCCGACAGGGGTTTGGCGCAGATACGCAGTATTTT.

Worth noting for this clone: Other DNA sequences in this specimen translate into the identical CDR3. The chain combines TRBV28 with TRBJ1-5; D may be TRBD1 (6 bases). Trimming took 5 bases from V and 2 from J, leaving 10 bases between them. CDR1 is MDHEN and CDR2 is SYDVKM in the germline V gene. This CDR3 is 14 amino acids long. The DNA of the CDR3 is TGTGCCAGCAGTCTCAGGGGTGGCAATCAGCCCCAGCATTTT. Translation gives CASSLRGGNQPQHF.

A few counts support this clone. The chain recombines TRBV6-6 with TRBJ2-5; TRBD2 agrees at 7 bases. In germline, CDR1 is MNHNY, CDR2 SVGAGI (reference sequence). The CDR3 is 15 amino acids. Germline trimming cut 0 bases from V and 5 bases from J; bases unmatched to any gene: 6. CDR3 in DNA: TGTGCCAGCAGTTACTCGACGGAGGGAGGGGAGACCCAGTACTTC. Amino acids: CASSYSTEGGETQYF.

This sequence joins TRBV9 and TRBJ2-7; 14 bases agree with TRBD2. This CDR3 has 17 residues. The J segment lost 0 bases and the V segment lost 4 bases, leaving 6 bases of the junction unmatched. Germline lookup yields CDR1 SGDLS and CDR2 YYNGEE. This CDR3 is CASSKGGLAGDSYEQYF. The CDR3 nucleotides read TGTGCCAGCAGCAAAGGGGGACTAGCGGGAGACTCCTACGAGCAGTACTTC.

The gene calls are TRBV5-1 and TRBJ1-3, with unresolved D. Germline-derived CDR1 and CDR2 are SGHRS and YFSETQ. The CDR3 length is 15 residues. Trimming cost V 0 bases and J 1 base, with 8 bases left between them. Here the CDR3 reads CASSLAGDSGNTIYF. Here the CDR3 DNA reads TGCGCCAGCAGCTTGGCGGGAGATTCTGGAAACACCATATATTTT. Full variable domain (remainder filled in from reference TRBV5-1 and TRBJ1-3): KAGVTQTPRYLIKTRGQQVTLSCSPISGHRSVSWYQQTPGQGLQFLFEYFSETQRNKGNFPGRFSGRQFSNSRSEMNVSTLELGDSALYLCASSLAGDSGNTIYFGEGSWLTVV.

The genes are TRBV28 and TRBJ1-2, with unresolved D. CDR3 length: 12 amino acids. CDR1 is MDHEN and CDR2 is SYDVKM in the germline V gene. V dropped 3 bases and J dropped 3 bases, with 5 bases sitting between them. The CDR3 loop reads CASSFQDYGYTF. The CDR3 nucleotides read TGTGCCAGCAGTTTCCAGGACTATGGCTACACCTTC.

Turning to this clone: Its ends do not fully match the called genes, so a read error is possible. In DNA form, the CDR3 reads TGTGCCAGCAGTCCGCGGGACAAGACCCTTAACTGGGGCTTT. Translated: CASSPRDKTLNWGF. This rearrangement joins TRBV28 to TRBJ1-1, with D possibly TRBD1 on 6 matching bases. In germline, CDR1 is MDHEN, CDR2 SYDVKM. This CDR3 is 14 amino acids long.

The chain recombines TRBV5-1 with TRBJ1-6; 10 bases line up with TRBD1. Germline V CDR1 and CDR2: SGHRS, YFSETQ. After removal of 4 bases from V and 6 bases from J, the junction contained 7 bases not matched to a gene. The CDR3 totals 16 residues. Here the CDR3 DNA reads TGCGCCAGCAGCGTCTCCGGACAGGGGGTTAATTCACCCCTCCACTTT. It is translated as CASSVSGQGVNSPLHF.

The V gene is TRBV5-1, the J gene TRBJ2-3, with D possibly called TRBD1 or TRBD2 (5 bases each). Germline V gives CDR1 SGHRS, CDR2 YFSETQ. The CDR3 has 15 residues. V lost 3 bases and J lost 2, with 13 bases in between. CDR3 protein: CASSSDGGTTDTQYF. Written as DNA, the CDR3 is TGCGCCAGCAGCTCTGATGGGGGAACCACAGATACGCAGTATTTT.

The chain links TRBV10-3 to TRBJ2-5; 11 bases are a match to TRBD2. This CDR3 region has 20 residues. The junction had 19 bases not matched to a gene; V was cut back by 5 bases and J by 2 bases. Per germline, CDR1 ENHRY and CDR2 SYGVKD. CDR3 bases: TGTGCCATCAGTTCACCCGATCTGGGTACTAGCGGGAGACTGCAAGAGACCCAGTACTTC. It yields the protein CAISSPDLGTSGRLQETQYF.

This clone was counted once. V is TRBV18 and J is TRBJ2-1; TRBD2 matches at 11 bases. The ends lost 3 bases at V and 9 bases at J; junction bases unmatched: 7. The CDR3 loop spans 15 amino acids. Germline CDR1 reads KGHSH; CDR2 reads LQKENI. The CDR3 DNA is TGTGCCAGCTCACCCCTAGCGGGAGGTAGGGGTGAGCAGTTCTTC. Encoded protein: CASSPLAGGRGEQFF. The full variable domain, with the rest looked up from reference TRBV18 and TRBJ2-1, is NAGVMQNPRHLVRRRGQEARLRCSPMKGHSHVYWYRQLPEEGLKFMVYLQKENIIDESGMPKERFSAEFPKEGPSILRIQQVVRGDSAAYFCASSPLAGGRGEQFFGPGTRLTVL.

Concerning this clone: Germline is not matched at one junction end, which may reflect a read error. The chain has TRBV7-7 and TRBJ1-4; 8 bases are a match to TRBD1. Looked up from germline, CDR1 is SSHAT and CDR2 is FNYEAQ (reference sequence). CDR3 size: 16 residues. CDR3 sequence reads: CASKSPQEQGGEKLFF. In DNA form, the CDR3 reads TGTGCTAGCAAATCCCCACAGGAACAGGGGGGCGAAAAACTGTTTTTT.

Details on this clone: A read error may account for a junction end that differs from germline. CDR3 coding DNA: TGTGCTAGCAGCTTTGACACCTTAACGTCCGGGGAGCTGTTTTTT. Translation gives CASSFDTLTSGELFF. The genes are TRBV7-7 and TRBJ2-2; no reliable D call. The CDR3 is made up of 15 amino acids. CDR1 and CDR2 from the germline V gene are SSHAT and FNYEAQ (reference sequence).

The V gene is TRBV5-1, the J gene TRBJ2-5; TRBD1 is a possible D gene (6 bases). V was cut by 4 bases and J by 5 bases, with 12 bases left in between. Germline values: CDR1 SGHRS, CDR2 YFSETQ. The length of the CDR3 is 13 residues. The CDR3 DNA reads as TGCGCCAGCAGCACAGGGACCGCGGAGACCCAGTACTTC. As protein: CASSTGTAETQYF.

The J gene is TRBJ2-7, the V gene TRBV10-2, with 11 bases identical to TRBD2. Germline assignment: CDR1 WSHSY and CDR2 SAAADI. CDR3 length: 17 amino acids. J was trimmed by 2 bases and V by 2 bases; bases with no gene match: 8. The CDR3 bases are TGCGCCAGCAGTGAGAGGGGACTAGCGGCGAATACCTACGAGCAGTACTTC. It encodes CASSERGLAANTYEQYF.

This clone is a singleton in its sample. This rearrangement joins TRBV6-4 to TRBJ2-3; D may be TRBD2 (5 bases). The V end was cut by 3 bases, the J end by 1 base, with 8 bases between. The length of the CDR3 is 14 residues. Looked up from germline, CDR1 is MRHNA and CDR2 is SNTAGT. This CDR3 is CASSEDSGTDTQYF. In nucleotides, the CDR3 is TGTGCCAGCAGTGAAGATAGCGGCACAGATACGCAGTATTTT.

The gene calls are TRBV7-2 and TRBJ2-7, with D maybe TRBD2 (5 bases). The length of the CDR3 is 15 residues. Trimming took 5 bases from V and 2 from J, leaving 16 bases between them. The germline gives CDR1 SGHTA, CDR2 FQGNSA. The CDR3 region has the DNA TGTGCCAGCAGCAGGTCAGGAGCGGAGACCTACGAGCAGTACTTC. Translation: CASSRSGAETYEQYF.

This chain links TRBV30 with TRBJ1-5, with a weak D call TRBD1 (5 bases). The length of the CDR3 is 13 residues. V was shortened by 3 bases and J by 4 bases, with 10 bases between the two germline ends. Germline lookup yields CDR1 GTSNPN and CDR2 SVGIG (reference sequence). The CDR3 bases are TGTGCCTGGAGGAAGGGACTGAATCAGCCCCAGCATTTT. As protein: CAWRKGLNQPQHF.

The gene calls are TRBV10-1 and TRBJ2-1; D might be TRBD1 (5 bases). In germline, CDR1 is WNHNN, CDR2 SYGVQD (reference sequence). Deletions cut 4 bases from V and 8 bases from J, with 12 bases between. CDR3 length equals 13 residues. The CDR3: CASSAQGWDEQFF. As DNA, the CDR3 is TGCGCCAGCAGTGCCCAGGGCTGGGATGAGCAGTTCTTC.

This chain joins TRBV14 and TRBJ2-1; TRBD2 matches at 8 bases. V dropped 3 bases and J dropped 9; count of bases not matched to a gene: 13. This CDR3 is built from 16 residues. Germline CDR1 reads SGHDN; CDR2 reads FVKESK. The CDR3 is CASSHTSGTSFLEQFF. The CDR3 coding sequence is TGTGCCAGCAGCCACACTAGCGGAACTAGTTTCCTTGAGCAGTTCTTC.

The genes are TRBV19 and TRBJ1-5; tentative D call: TRBD1 (5 bases). Per the germline V gene, CDR1 is LNHDA and CDR2 is SQIVND (reference sequence). Trimming left V 2 bases short and J 5 bases short, with 19 bases between. The CDR3 totals 17 residues. The CDR3 loop is CASSIPTAAGWYQPQHF. The CDR3 nucleotides are TGTGCCAGTAGTATACCGACGGCGGCAGGGTGGTATCAGCCCCAGCATTTT.

The J gene is TRBJ2-3, the V gene TRBV28, with 14 bases fitting TRBD2. Germline V gene lookup returns CDR1 MDHEN and CDR2 SYDVKM. After removal of 3 bases from V and 3 bases from J, the junction contained 14 bases not matched to a gene. The CDR3 has 20 amino acids. The CDR3 DNA reads as TGTGCCAGCAGTTTCCCCTTAGGACTAGCGGGAGGTAGTGGGACAGATACGCAGTATTTT. Amino acid sequence: CASSFPLGLAGGSGTDTQYF.

This clone was found a few times. The chain joins TRBV5-1 to TRBJ1-1, with a tentative D call TRBD1 (5 bases). Germline values: CDR1 SGHRS, CDR2 YFSETQ. CDR3 length: 14 residues. Trimming took off 0 bases at V and 1 base at J, with 7 bases between the two ends. CDR3 DNA: TGCGCCAGCAGCTTGGAGGGGTGGAACACTGAAGCTTTCTTT. Its translation is CASSLEGWNTEAFF.

J is TRBJ2-7 and V is TRBV28; 9 positions match TRBD1. J was trimmed by 6 bases and V by 2 bases; bases with no gene match: 5. In germline, CDR1 is MDHEN, CDR2 SYDVKM. The CDR3 loop spans 14 amino acids. In nucleotides, the CDR3 is TGTGCCAGCAGTTTAGGACAGGGGATTCCCGAGCAGTACTTC. Amino acids: CASSLGQGIPEQYF.

This clone was counted only a few times. J is TRBJ1-1 and V is TRBV4-2; D not certain. The CDR3 loop spans 14 amino acids. Germline assignment: CDR1 LGHNA and CDR2 YNFKEQ. The V gene lost 4 bases and the J gene lost 5 bases, with 14 bases spanning the gap. The CDR3 DNA sequence: TGTGCCAGCAGCCCCTCACCTTCTGTGACTGAAGCTTTCTTT. Translated, it gives CASSPSPSVTEAFF.